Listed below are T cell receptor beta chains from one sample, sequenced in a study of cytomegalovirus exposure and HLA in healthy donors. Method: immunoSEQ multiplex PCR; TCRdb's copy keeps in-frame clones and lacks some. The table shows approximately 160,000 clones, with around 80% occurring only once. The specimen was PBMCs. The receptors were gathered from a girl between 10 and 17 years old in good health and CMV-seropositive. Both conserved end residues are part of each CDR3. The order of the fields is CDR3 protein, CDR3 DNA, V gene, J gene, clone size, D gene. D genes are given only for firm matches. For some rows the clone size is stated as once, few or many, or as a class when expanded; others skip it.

CDR3: CASSVAGGGYGYTF
DNA: TGTGCCAGCAGCGTAGCTGGGGGCGGCTATGGCTACACCTTC
V: TRBV9
J: TRBJ1-2
size: NA
D: NA

CDR3: CASSQDLGGFTGELFF
DNA: TGCGCCAGCAGCCAAGATTTGGGGGGGTTCACCGGGGAGCTGTTTTTT
V: TRBV4-1
J: TRBJ2-2
size: NA
D: TRBD2

CDR3: CASSFNPPGPSTDTQYF
DNA: TGCGCCAGCAGCTTTAACCCCCCAGGGCCCAGCACAGATACGCAGTATTTT
V: TRBV5-1
J: TRBJ2-3
size: NA
D: NA

CDR3: CASSPPSGRPPYNEQFF
DNA: TGTGCCAGCAGCCCCCCCAGCGGGAGGCCCCCTTACAATGAGCAGTTCTTC
V: TRBV27
J: TRBJ2-1
size: NA
D: TRBD2

CDR3: CASSVVPGGQYEQYF
DNA: TGTGCCAGCAGCGTAGTGCCGGGAGGGCAATACGAGCAGTACTTC
V: TRBV9
J: TRBJ2-7
size: NA
D: TRBD2

CDR3: CAWSRGQGVTQYF
DNA: TGTGCCTGGAGTCGGGGGCAGGGGGTGACCCAGTACTTC
V: TRBV30
J: TRBJ2-5
size: few
D: NA

CDR3: CASSATGQGPYEQYF
DNA: TGTGCCAGCAGCGCAACGGGACAGGGGCCCTACGAGCAGTACTTC
V: TRBV7-9
J: TRBJ2-7
size: NA
D: TRBD1

CDR3: CASSHSYRAPANYGYTF
DNA: TGTGCCAGCAGCCATTCCTACAGGGCGCCCGCTAACTATGGCTACACCTTC
V: TRBV7-9
J: TRBJ1-2
size: NA
D: NA

CDR3: CASTTGGASDTQYF
DNA: TGTGCCAGCACCACAGGGGGCGCATCGGATACGCAGTATTTT
V: TRBV27
J: TRBJ2-3
size: NA
D: TRBD1

CDR3: CASSLEGAVRWGYTF
DNA: TGTGCCAGCAGCTTGGAAGGGGCGGTCAGGTGGGGCTACACCTTC
V: TRBV5-6
J: TRBJ1-2
size: NA
D: NA

CDR3: CASEPRGQPQHF
DNA: TGTGCCAGCGAACCCAGGGGTCAGCCCCAGCATTTT
V: TRBV28
J: TRBJ1-5
size: NA
D: NA

CDR3: CASSLGGTGYTGELFF
DNA: TGTGCCAGCAGCTTGGGAGGGACAGGTTACACCGGGGAGCTGTTTTTT
V: TRBV5-6
J: TRBJ2-2
size: NA
D: TRBD1

CDR3: CASRRGYEQYF
DNA: TGTGCCAGCAGACGGGGGTACGAGCAGTACTTC
V: TRBV6-5
J: TRBJ2-7
size: NA
D: NA

CDR3: CASSIGGGGDIQYF
DNA: TGTGCCAGTAGTATAGGAGGGGGTGGAGACATTCAGTACTTC
V: TRBV19
J: TRBJ2-4
size: NA
D: NA

CDR3: CASSLDLTGSGTEAFF
DNA: TGTGCCAGCAGCTTAGACTTGACAGGGTCAGGCACTGAAGCTTTCTTT
V: TRBV7-8
J: TRBJ1-1
size: NA
D: TRBD1

CDR3: CASSATGTYNEQFF
DNA: TGCGCCAGCAGTGCGACGGGTACCTACAATGAGCAGTTCTTC
V: TRBV10-1
J: TRBJ2-1
size: NA
D: NA

CDR3: CASSVETGGNTEAFF
DNA: TGCGCCAGCAGCGTTGAGACAGGGGGCAACACTGAAGCTTTCTTT
V: TRBV5-1
J: TRBJ1-1
size: NA
D: TRBD1

CDR3: CASSIGDRGRGEKKAFF
DNA: TGTGCCAGCAGCATCGGGGACAGGGGGCGCGGGGAGAAAAAAGCTTTCTTT
V: TRBV7-6
J: TRBJ1-1
size: NA
D: TRBD1

CDR3: CASSLADISEETQYF
DNA: TGCGCCAGCAGCTTGGCCGACATATCCGAGGAGACCCAGTACTTC
V: TRBV5-1
J: TRBJ2-5
size: NA
D: NA

CDR3: CATSRSGSYEQYF
DNA: TGTGCCACCAGCCGATCGGGGTCCTACGAGCAGTACTTC
V: TRBV15
J: TRBJ2-7
size: NA
D: NA

CDR3: CASSIGTVLLSQGTDTQYF
DNA: TGTGCCAGTAGTATTGGGACAGTACTCCTATCCCAGGGCACAGATACGCAGTATTTT
V: TRBV19
J: TRBJ2-3
size: NA
D: TRBD1

CDR3: CASSFRGSNTEAFF
DNA: TGTGCCAGCAGCTTTCGGGGGTCGAACACTGAAGCTTTCTTT
V: TRBV7-8
J: TRBJ1-1
size: NA
D: NA

CDR3: CASSLSRDRESQNF
DNA: TGTGCCAGCAGTTTATCCCGGGACAGGGAATCCCAGAACTTC
V: TRBV28
J: TRBJ2-4
size: NA
D: TRBD1

CDR3: CAISDHEGVQALSGANVLTF
DNA: TGTGCCATCAGTGATCATGAGGGAGTCCAGGCGCTCTCTGGGGCCAACGTCCTGACTTTC
V: TRBV10-3
J: TRBJ2-6
size: NA
D: NA

CDR3: CASSRSHRGAGNTIYF
DNA: TGTGCCAGCAGTCGCTCCCACAGGGGTGCCGGAAACACCATATATTTT
V: TRBV7-2
J: TRBJ1-3
size: NA
D: TRBD1

CDR3: CASSQVPAGGGYEQYF
DNA: TGCGCCAGCAGCCAAGTCCCAGCGGGAGGGGGTTACGAGCAGTACTTC
V: TRBV4-1
J: TRBJ2-7
size: few
D: TRBD2

CDR3: CASSPGVAGTDTQYF
DNA: TGTGCCAGCTCCCCTGGGGTAGCGGGCACAGATACGCAGTATTTT
V: TRBV18
J: TRBJ2-3
size: NA
D: NA

CDR3: CASSPGDPRANYGYTF
DNA: TGTGCCAGCAGCCCGGGGGATCCGAGGGCTAACTATGGCTACACCTTC
V: TRBV11-1
J: TRBJ1-2
size: NA
D: NA

CDR3: CASKQGVTGELFF
DNA: TGTGCCAGCAAACAGGGGGTAACCGGGGAGCTGTTTTTT
V: TRBV5-4
J: TRBJ2-2
size: NA
D: TRBD1

CDR3: CATARGQPYGYTF
DNA: TGTGCCACGGCGAGGGGGCAACCGTATGGCTACACCTTC
V: TRBV2
J: TRBJ1-2
size: NA
D: TRBD1

CDR3: CASSSLGGQGGTDTQYF
DNA: TGTGCCAGCAGCTCCCTGGGGGGGCAGGGTGGCACAGATACGCAGTATTTT
V: TRBV28
J: TRBJ2-3
size: NA
D: NA

CDR3: CASSQSGDRGFLGTFF
DNA: TGCGCCAGCAGTCAATCAGGGGACAGGGGCTTTTTGGGAACTTTCTTT
V: TRBV23-1
J: TRBJ1-1
size: NA
D: TRBD1

CDR3: CASGYQRGGAFF
DNA: TGTGCCAGCGGCTACCAGAGAGGTGGAGCTTTCTTT
V: TRBV6-5
J: TRBJ1-1
size: NA
D: NA

CDR3: CASSFSPGTGRQPQHF
DNA: TGTGCCAGCAGTTTTTCGCCCGGGACAGGGCGGCAGCCCCAGCATTTT
V: TRBV28
J: TRBJ1-5
size: NA
D: TRBD1

CDR3: CAISEPATYEQYF
DNA: TGTGCCATCAGTGAACCGGCGACTTACGAGCAGTACTTC
V: TRBV10-3
J: TRBJ2-7
size: NA
D: NA

CDR3: CASRNPGQGDLLSYF
DNA: TGTGCCAGCAGGAACCCGGGACAGGGTGATCTTCTCAGCTACTTC
V: TRBV28
J: TRBJ1-2
size: NA
D: TRBD1

CDR3: CASSPRGNYGYTF
DNA: TGTGCCAGCAGTCCCCGGGGGAACTATGGCTACACCTTC
V: TRBV28
J: TRBJ1-2
size: NA
D: NA

CDR3: CASSTGTGANVLTF
DNA: TGTGCCAGCAGTACCGGGACAGGGGCCAACGTCCTGACTTTC
V: TRBV6-5
J: TRBJ2-6
size: NA
D: NA

CDR3: CASSQDGEGLFEAFF
DNA: TGCGCCAGCAGCCAAGACGGGGAGGGACTGTTTGAAGCTTTCTTT
V: TRBV4-3
J: TRBJ1-1
size: NA
D: NA

CDR3: CASRLRVGRGTIYF
DNA: TGTGCCAGCAGATTGCGGGTCGGACGGGGGACCATATATTTT
V: TRBV28
J: TRBJ1-3
size: NA
D: NA

CDR3: CSVRRTSGSSDTQYF
DNA: TGCAGCGTCCGAAGGACTAGCGGGAGTTCAGATACGCAGTATTTT
V: TRBV29-1
J: TRBJ2-3
size: NA
D: TRBD2

CDR3: CASSIEGSSYEQYF
DNA: TGTGCCAGTAGTATTGAGGGAAGCTCCTACGAGCAGTACTTC
V: TRBV19
J: TRBJ2-7
size: NA
D: NA

CDR3: CASSNEGTGGNTGELFF
DNA: TGTGCCAGCAGCAACGAGGGGACAGGGGGAAACACCGGGGAGCTGTTTTTT
V: TRBV13
J: TRBJ2-2
size: NA
D: TRBD1

CDR3: CSVDTGMESYEQYF
DNA: TGCAGCGTCGATACAGGGATGGAGTCCTACGAGCAGTACTTC
V: TRBV29-1
J: TRBJ2-7
size: NA
D: NA

CDR3: CALISGGTEAFF
DNA: TGTGCCTTGATCAGTGGGGGGACTGAAGCTTTCTTT
V: TRBV30
J: TRBJ1-1
size: once
D: NA

CDR3: CASSELWRGEKLFF
DNA: TGTGCCAGCAGTGAACTTTGGCGGGGTGAAAAACTGTTTTTT
V: TRBV6-1
J: TRBJ1-4
size: NA
D: NA

CDR3: CASSLGQGWVYNEQFF
DNA: TGTGCCAGCAGCTTAGGACAGGGATGGGTTTACAATGAGCAGTTCTTC
V: TRBV11-2
J: TRBJ2-1
size: NA
D: TRBD1

CDR3: CAIRSGQGQETQYF
DNA: TGTGCCATACGATCCGGACAGGGCCAAGAGACCCAGTACTTC
V: TRBV10-3
J: TRBJ2-5
size: NA
D: TRBD1

CDR3: CSALQFEAFF
DNA: TGCAGCGCCCTACAGTTTGAAGCTTTCTTT
V: TRBV29-1
J: TRBJ1-1
size: NA
D: NA

CDR3: CASSERRGENEQFF
DNA: TGTGCCAGCAGTGAGCGGCGGGGGGAAAATGAGCAGTTCTTC
V: TRBV2
J: TRBJ2-1
size: NA
D: TRBD2

CDR3: CASRLRTAYNEQFF
DNA: TGTGCCAGCAGACTCAGGACAGCCTACAATGAGCAGTTCTTC
V: TRBV27
J: TRBJ2-1
size: few
D: NA

CDR3: CASSLDTGDVAEKLFF
DNA: TGTGCCAGCAGTTTGGACACAGGGGACGTGGCTGAAAAACTGTTTTTT
V: TRBV28
J: TRBJ1-4
size: NA
D: TRBD1

CDR3: CAWSQTNFGPYEQYF
DNA: TGTGCCTGGAGCCAGACTAATTTTGGCCCCTACGAGCAGTACTTC
V: TRBV30
J: TRBJ2-7
size: NA
D: NA

CDR3: CASSSESGGADTQYF
DNA: TGTGCCAGCAGCTCGGAAAGCGGGGGGGCTGATACGCAGTATTTT
V: TRBV5-4
J: TRBJ2-3
size: NA
D: TRBD2

CDR3: CASSRGGSRNTEAFF
DNA: TGTGCCAGCTCACGGGGTGGGAGCAGGAACACTGAAGCTTTCTTT
V: TRBV18
J: TRBJ1-1
size: NA
D: NA